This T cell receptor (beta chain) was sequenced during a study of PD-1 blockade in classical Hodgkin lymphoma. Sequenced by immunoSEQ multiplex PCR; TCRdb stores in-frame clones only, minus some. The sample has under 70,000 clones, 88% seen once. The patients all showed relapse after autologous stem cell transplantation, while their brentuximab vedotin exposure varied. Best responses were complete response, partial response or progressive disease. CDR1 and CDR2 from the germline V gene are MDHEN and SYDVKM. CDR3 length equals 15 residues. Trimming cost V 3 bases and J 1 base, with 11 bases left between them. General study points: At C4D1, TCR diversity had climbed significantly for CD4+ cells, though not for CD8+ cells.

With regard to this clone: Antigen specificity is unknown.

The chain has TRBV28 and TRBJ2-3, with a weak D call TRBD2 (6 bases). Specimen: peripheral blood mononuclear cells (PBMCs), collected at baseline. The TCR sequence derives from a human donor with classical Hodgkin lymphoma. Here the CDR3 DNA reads TGTGCCAGCAGTTTTTGGCGGGGTGGCACAGATACGCAGTATTTT. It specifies CASSFWRGGTDTQYF.